Listed below are T cell receptor beta chains from one sample, sequenced in a study of Ad26.COV2.S vaccination and SARS-CoV-2 variants. TCRdb keeps only in-frame clones here, not all; method: immunoSEQ multiplex PCR. The top ten clones hold 2% to 2.5% of a sample with about 320,000 clones, 70% to 90% of them seen once. This specimen consisted of peripheral blood, obtained in a trial of Ad26.COV2.S vaccine versus placebo. The receptors originated from a person aged 18-65 years who received the Ad26.COV2.S COVID-19 vaccine or a placebo. Both conserved end residues are part of each CDR3. A D gene is named only where the DNA matches it firmly. Not all rows give a size; the values are once, few, many and, for expanded clones, a class.

len: 18; j_gene: TRBJ1-5; abundance: -; v_gene: TRBV4-2; d_gene: -; CDR3aa: CASSQEWHLEISNQPQHF; CDR3nt: TGTGCCAGCAGCCAAGAATGGCACCTCGAGATTAGCAATCAGCCCCAGCATTTT
len: 14; j_gene: TRBJ1-2; abundance: -; v_gene: TRBV7-9; d_gene: -; CDR3aa: CASSPTEQLYGYTF; CDR3nt: TGTGCCAGCAGCCCAACCGAACAACTCTATGGCTACACCTTC
len: 15; j_gene: TRBJ1-2; abundance: once; v_gene: TRBV4-1; d_gene: TRBD1; CDR3aa: CASSQATGNIYGYTF; CDR3nt: TGCGCCAGCAGCCAGGCGACAGGGAACATCTATGGCTACACCTTC
len: 15; j_gene: TRBJ2-7; abundance: -; v_gene: TRBV6-5; d_gene: TRBD2; CDR3aa: CASSYSRGGYYEQYF; CDR3nt: TGTGCCAGCAGTTACTCGCGGGGGGGGTACTACGAGCAGTACTTC
len: 13; j_gene: TRBJ1-5; abundance: -; v_gene: TRBV28; d_gene: -; CDR3aa: CASRPPRAQPQHF; CDR3nt: TGTGCCAGCAGACCTCCCCGGGCTCAGCCCCAGCATTTT
len: 16; j_gene: TRBJ2-7; abundance: -; v_gene: TRBV5-4; d_gene: -; CDR3aa: CASSRDPRDTFYEQYF; CDR3nt: TGTGCCAGCAGCCGCGACCCCCGGGACACCTTCTACGAGCAGTACTTC
len: 13; j_gene: TRBJ2-5; abundance: -; v_gene: TRBV30; d_gene: -; CDR3aa: CAWTGAVEETQYF; CDR3nt: TGTGCCTGGACAGGGGCAGTGGAAGAGACCCAGTACTTC
len: 13; j_gene: TRBJ2-4; abundance: -; v_gene: TRBV13; d_gene: TRBD2; CDR3aa: CASRQGLVNIQYF; CDR3nt: TGTGCCAGCAGACAAGGACTAGTAAACATTCAGTACTTC
len: 12; j_gene: TRBJ1-4; abundance: few; v_gene: TRBV6-6; d_gene: -; CDR3aa: CASSATQGKLFF; CDR3nt: TGTGCCAGCAGTGCGACTCAGGGAAAACTGTTTTTT
len: 14; j_gene: TRBJ2-7; abundance: -; v_gene: TRBV15; d_gene: -; CDR3aa: CATSARDVSYEQYF; CDR3nt: TGTGCCACCAGCGCCCGGGACGTTTCCTACGAGCAGTACTTC
len: 14; j_gene: TRBJ2-5; abundance: -; v_gene: TRBV7-3; d_gene: TRBD1; CDR3aa: CASSPTGQGETQYF; CDR3nt: TGTGCCAGCAGCCCGACGGGACAGGGCGAGACCCAGTACTTC
len: 14; j_gene: TRBJ2-3; abundance: -; v_gene: TRBV28; d_gene: -; CDR3aa: CASSLGRRTDTQYF; CDR3nt: TGTGCCAGCAGTTTGGGGCGCCGCACAGATACGCAGTATTTT
len: 14; j_gene: TRBJ2-7; abundance: -; v_gene: TRBV10-3; d_gene: -; CDR3aa: CAISSRWNSYEQYF; CDR3nt: TGTGCCATCAGTAGCAGGTGGAATTCCTACGAGCAGTACTTC
len: 19; j_gene: TRBJ2-3; abundance: -; v_gene: TRBV3-1/TRBV3-2; d_gene: TRBD2; CDR3aa: CASSQGNSWLAGSPDTQYF; CDR3nt: TGTGCCAGCAGCCAAGGGAATTCGTGGCTAGCGGGGTCTCCAGATACGCAGTATTTT
len: 15; j_gene: TRBJ1-2; abundance: -; v_gene: TRBV25-1; d_gene: -; CDR3aa: CASSGSGWVGNGYTF; CDR3nt: TGTGCCAGCAGTGGATCGGGGTGGGTAGGGAATGGCTACACCTTC
len: 13; j_gene: TRBJ1-1; abundance: -; v_gene: TRBV18; d_gene: -; CDR3aa: CASSPVRTTEAFF; CDR3nt: TGTGCCAGCTCTCCCGTGAGGACCACTGAAGCTTTCTTT
len: 15; j_gene: TRBJ1-6; abundance: -; v_gene: TRBV6-1; d_gene: -; CDR3aa: CASSDKGGDHSPLHF; CDR3nt: TGTGCCAGCAGTGATAAGGGAGGCGATCATTCACCCCTCCACTTT
len: 16; j_gene: TRBJ1-2; abundance: once; v_gene: TRBV5-1; d_gene: -; CDR3aa: CASSGRQVPRSYGYTF; CDR3nt: TGCGCCAGCAGCGGAAGACAGGTACCGAGGAGCTATGGCTACACCTTC
len: 14; j_gene: TRBJ1-1; abundance: -; v_gene: TRBV6-5; d_gene: TRBD1; CDR3aa: CASSSQTRDREAFF; CDR3nt: TGTGCCAGCAGTAGCCAAACCCGGGACAGGGAAGCTTTCTTT
len: 12; j_gene: TRBJ1-2; abundance: -; v_gene: TRBV2; d_gene: -; CDR3aa: CASNWGDYGYTF; CDR3nt: TGTGCCAGCAACTGGGGGGATTATGGCTACACCTTC
len: 14; j_gene: TRBJ2-7; abundance: -; v_gene: TRBV5-4; d_gene: -; CDR3aa: CASSLKRGAYEQYF; CDR3nt: TGTGCCAGCAGCTTGAAAAGAGGGGCCTACGAGCAGTACTTC
len: 15; j_gene: TRBJ2-5; abundance: -; v_gene: TRBV18; d_gene: -; CDR3aa: CASSPPNAEQETQYF; CDR3nt: TGTGCCAGCTCACCCCCTAATGCAGAGCAAGAGACCCAGTACTTC
len: 14; j_gene: TRBJ2-7; abundance: -; v_gene: TRBV28; d_gene: TRBD1; CDR3aa: CASRAQGISYEQYF; CDR3nt: TGTGCCAGCAGGGCACAGGGGATCTCCTACGAGCAGTACTTC